One sample yielded the 10 T cell receptor beta chains listed below, sequenced in a study of blood T cell repertoires in COVID-19. TCRdb's copy holds only in-frame clones and misses some; the assay was immunoSEQ multiplex PCR. The repertoire includes some 250,000 clones, roughly 87% of them detected once, and about 0.7% sits in the top ten. Material: peripheral blood. These receptors were taken from a human donor in a cohort sampled during active COVID-19.

The rearrangement uses TRBV3-1 (or the pseudogene TRBV3-2) and TRBJ1-1; no clear D gene. V dropped 1 base and J dropped 0 bases, with 6 bases sitting between them. CDR1 and CDR2 from the germline V gene are LGHDT and YNNKEL (reference sequence). The CDR3 contains 14 residues. The CDR3 region has the DNA TGTGCCAGCAGCCAAGTCATCCTGAACACTGAAGCTTTCTTT. Its translation is CASSQVILNTEAFF.

This chain connects TRBV9 to TRBJ1-6, with D uncertain. Germline CDR1 reads SGDLS; CDR2 reads YYNGEE. This CDR3 has 12 amino acids. Trimming pared 6 bases from V and 7 bases from J, leaving 8 bases between. The CDR3 DNA follows: TGTGCCAGCACCAAGGAGAATTCACCCCTCCACTTT. Its translation: CASTKENSPLHF.

The V gene is TRBV5-1, the J gene TRBJ2-6; D not certain. V was cut by 1 base and J by 0 bases, with 14 bases left in between. This CDR3 is 18 amino acids long. Germline V gene sequence: CDR1 SGHRS, CDR2 YFSETQ. The CDR3 reads CASSLLSSGLSGANVLTF. The CDR3 coding sequence is TGCGCCAGCAGCTTGCTCAGTAGTGGGCTCTCTGGGGCCAACGTCCTGACTTTC.

In this sample, this clone turned up once. Here the CDR3 reads CASSQRGGPGTDTQYF. CDR3 sequence (DNA): TGTGCCAGCAGCCAGAGAGGGGGCCCGGGGACAGATACGCAGTATTTT. This chain links TRBV9 with TRBJ2-3; 7 bases are shared with TRBD1. V lost 4 bases, J lost 3 bases, and 11 bases stayed unmatched. The germline gives CDR1 SGDLS, CDR2 YYNGEE. The CDR3 totals 16 residues.

This rearrangement joins TRBV19 to TRBJ1-1; TRBD1 matches 9 bases. Germline CDR1 LNHDA, CDR2 SQIVND (reference sequence). CDR3 length: 15 amino acids. V shed 7 bases and J 3 bases; nucleotides not matched to a gene: 9. CDR3 sequence (DNA): TGTGCCAGTACCCGGGACAGGGAAGGATACACTGAAGCTTTCTTT. Amino acid sequence: CASTRDREGYTEAFF.

This sequence joins TRBV7-2 and TRBJ2-7; 9 bases map to TRBD1. From germline, CDR1 is SGHTA and CDR2 FQGNSA. The V segment lost 9 bases and the J segment 4 bases; nucleotides outside the gene matches: 10. The CDR3 consists of 14 residues. CDR3 region: CASGAGTGMYEQYF. The CDR3 DNA reads as TGTGCCAGTGGAGCTGGGACAGGGATGTACGAGCAGTACTTC.

This clone occurred a few times. V gene TRBV15 combines with J gene TRBJ2-3, with 9 nucleotides matching TRBD1. This CDR3 is built from 14 residues. Germline V CDR1 and CDR2: LNHNV, YYDKDF (reference sequence). J was trimmed by 1 base and V by 6 bases; bases with no gene match: 2. CDR3: CATRRDRGTDTQYF. In DNA form, the CDR3 reads TGTGCCACCAGGAGGGACAGGGGCACAGATACGCAGTATTTT. Combining the CDR3 with reference TRBV15 and TRBJ2-3 gives the whole variable domain DAMVIQNPRYQVTQFGKPVTLSCSQTLNHNVMYWYQQKSSQAPKLLFHYYDKDFNNEADTPDNFQSRRPNTSFCFLDIRSPGLGDTAMYLCATRRDRGTDTQYFGPGTRLTVL.

DNA for the CDR3: TGTGCCAGCAGCCAAGACAAGGGGTATGGCTACACCTTC. This codes for CASSQDKGYGYTF. This chain connects TRBV3-1 (or the pseudogene TRBV3-2) to TRBJ1-2; possibly TRBD1 for D (5 bases). Per the germline V gene, CDR1 is LGHDT and CDR2 is YNNKEL (reference sequence). V was pared by 0 bases and J by 5 bases, with 7 bases between. CDR3 length: 13 residues.

J is TRBJ1-1 and V is TRBV21-1. TRBV21-1 is a recognized pseudogene. The CDR3 loop spans 16 amino acids. The CDR3 protein is CASSKGEGRESTEAFF. The CDR3 nucleotides read TGTGCCAGCAGCAAAGGAGAGGGGAGGGAAAGCACTGAAGCTTTCTTT.

The chain joins TRBV4-3 to TRBJ1-2, with D hard to call. This CDR3 has 19 residues. V lost 0 bases and J 5 bases, leaving 25 bases between the germline ends. Germline CDR1 and CDR2: LGHNA and YSLEER. The CDR3 here is CASSQDSATIGEANYGYTF. CDR3 coding DNA: TGCGCCAGCAGCCAAGATTCGGCCACCATTGGCGAGGCAAATTATGGCTACACCTTC.